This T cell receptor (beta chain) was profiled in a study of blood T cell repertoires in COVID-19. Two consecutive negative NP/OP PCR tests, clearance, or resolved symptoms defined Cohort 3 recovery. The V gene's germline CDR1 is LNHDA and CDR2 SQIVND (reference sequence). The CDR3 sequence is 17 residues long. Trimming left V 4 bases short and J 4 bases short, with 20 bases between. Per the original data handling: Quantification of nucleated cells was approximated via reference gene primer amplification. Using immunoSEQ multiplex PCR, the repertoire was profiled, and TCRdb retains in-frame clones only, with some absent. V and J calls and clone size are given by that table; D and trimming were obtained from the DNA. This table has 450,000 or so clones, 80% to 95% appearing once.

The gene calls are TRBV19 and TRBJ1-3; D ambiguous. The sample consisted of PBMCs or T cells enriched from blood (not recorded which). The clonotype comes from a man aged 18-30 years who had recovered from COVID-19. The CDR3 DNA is TGTGCCAGTAGTAAAGCCGAAGGGAGAGGGTTCGGAAACACCATATATTTT. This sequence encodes CASSKAEGRGFGNTIYF.